Listed below are T cell receptor beta chains from one sample, sequenced in a study of a mutant IDH1 vaccine in newly diagnosed glioma. These receptors are not linked to any known antigen. The assay was immunoSEQ multiplex PCR, and TCRdb's table has in-frame clones only and misses some. The sample records about 64,000 clones, about 88% being singletons. The material sequenced was PBMCs, taken from a glioma patient whose treatment included an IDH1 peptide vaccine. The receptor source for this set is a woman aged 50 to 60 with glioma. CDR3s include the opening cysteine and the closing phenylalanine or tryptophan. The order of the fields is D gene, V gene, J gene, clone size, CDR3 protein, CDR3 DNA. The D gene is left open where the match is weak. A clone size is listed for some rows: how often the clone was seen (once, few, many), or a class if it is expanded.

d_call: TRBD1; v_call: TRBV6-5; j_call: TRBJ1-1; clone_size: -; cdr3_aa: CASSYSRATGGAEAFF; cdr3_nt: TGTGCCAGCAGTTACTCGAGGGCGACAGGGGGTGCGGAAGCTTTCTTT
d_call: -; v_call: TRBV19; j_call: TRBJ1-1; clone_size: -; cdr3_aa: CASSRNGPPEAFF; cdr3_nt: TGTGCCAGTAGTAGGAACGGCCCTCCTGAAGCTTTCTTT
d_call: TRBD1; v_call: TRBV11-3; j_call: TRBJ1-1; clone_size: few; cdr3_aa: CASSYRGEAFF; cdr3_nt: TGTGCCAGCAGTTACAGGGGGGAAGCTTTCTTT
d_call: -; v_call: TRBV5-5; j_call: TRBJ2-7; clone_size: once; cdr3_aa: CASNSPYEQYF; cdr3_nt: TGTGCCAGCAACAGCCCCTACGAGCAGTACTTC
d_call: -; v_call: TRBV30; j_call: TRBJ1-1; clone_size: -; cdr3_aa: CAWSGGRLNTEAFF; cdr3_nt: TGTGCCTGGAGTGGAGGACGGTTGAACACTGAAGCTTTCTTT
d_call: -; v_call: TRBV27; j_call: TRBJ1-2; clone_size: -; cdr3_aa: CASSFIGPGGGYTF; cdr3_nt: TGTGCCAGCAGCTTTATAGGCCCAGGCGGAGGCTACACCTTC
d_call: -; v_call: TRBV19; j_call: TRBJ1-2; clone_size: -; cdr3_aa: CATLRQNYGYTF; cdr3_nt: TGTGCCACCCTCCGACAGAACTATGGCTACACCTTC
d_call: -; v_call: TRBV7-2; j_call: TRBJ2-5; clone_size: -; cdr3_aa: CASSSRDSRGTQYF; cdr3_nt: TGTGCCAGCAGCTCCCGGGACTCCCGCGGCACCCAGTACTTC
d_call: -; v_call: TRBV7-8; j_call: TRBJ1-2; clone_size: -; cdr3_aa: CASSPGPGRSGENYGYTF; cdr3_nt: TGTGCCAGCAGCCCAGGGCCCGGGCGGTCGGGCGAGAACTATGGCTACACCTTC
d_call: TRBD1; v_call: TRBV5-4; j_call: TRBJ2-7; clone_size: -; cdr3_aa: CASSLRGGGYEQYF; cdr3_nt: TGTGCCAGCAGCTTAAGAGGGGGCGGCTACGAGCAGTACTTC
d_call: -; v_call: TRBV4-1; j_call: TRBJ1-6; clone_size: -; cdr3_aa: CASSQESSYNSPLHF; cdr3_nt: TGCGCCAGCAGCCAAGAAAGCTCCTATAATTCACCCCTCCACTTT
d_call: TRBD1; v_call: TRBV7-6; j_call: TRBJ1-2; clone_size: once; cdr3_aa: CASSLSATGDYGYTF; cdr3_nt: TGTGCCAGCAGCTTATCCGCGACAGGGGACTATGGCTACACCTTC
d_call: -; v_call: TRBV19; j_call: TRBJ1-1; clone_size: few; cdr3_aa: CASFNPLMNTEAFF; cdr3_nt: TGTGCCAGCTTCAACCCGCTCATGAACACTGAAGCTTTCTTT
d_call: -; v_call: TRBV4-2; j_call: TRBJ2-3; clone_size: -; cdr3_aa: CASSQVVSRGGNLRDTQYF; cdr3_nt: TGTGCCAGCAGCCAAGTCGTGTCGAGGGGGGGCAATCTGAGAGATACGCAGTATTTT
d_call: TRBD1; v_call: TRBV5-1; j_call: TRBJ2-7; clone_size: -; cdr3_aa: CASSGGQGGNEQYF; cdr3_nt: TGCGCCAGCAGTGGGGGACAGGGTGGTAACGAGCAGTACTTC
d_call: TRBD1; v_call: TRBV6-6; j_call: TRBJ1-1; clone_size: -; cdr3_aa: CASSQTGTGNTEAFF; cdr3_nt: TGTGCCAGCAGCCAAACCGGGACAGGGAACACTGAAGCTTTCTTT
d_call: -; v_call: TRBV7-2; j_call: TRBJ2-3; clone_size: -; cdr3_aa: CASSLEGGYTDTQYF; cdr3_nt: TGTGCCAGCAGCTTAGAAGGCGGTTACACAGATACGCAGTATTTT
d_call: TRBD1; v_call: TRBV14; j_call: TRBJ2-3; clone_size: -; cdr3_aa: CASRTTGRTDTQYF; cdr3_nt: TGTGCCAGCAGGACGACAGGGCGCACAGATACGCAGTATTTT
d_call: -; v_call: TRBV7-9; j_call: TRBJ1-2; clone_size: -; cdr3_aa: CASSSFVTEDYGYTF; cdr3_nt: TGTGCCAGCAGCTCTTTTGTTACGGAGGACTATGGCTACACCTTC
d_call: TRBD2; v_call: TRBV4-3; j_call: TRBJ2-1; clone_size: -; cdr3_aa: CASSQGGGPNNEQFF; cdr3_nt: TGCGCCAGCAGCCAAGGCGGGGGGCCTAACAATGAGCAGTTCTTC
d_call: -; v_call: TRBV2; j_call: TRBJ1-2; clone_size: -; cdr3_aa: CASSEIQFYGYTF; cdr3_nt: TGTGCCAGCAGTGAAATCCAGTTCTATGGCTACACCTTC
d_call: TRBD1; v_call: TRBV6-1; j_call: TRBJ1-1; clone_size: few; cdr3_aa: CASSEAWTGTLFF; cdr3_nt: TGTGCCAGCAGTGAAGCTTGGACAGGGACTTTGTTCTTT
d_call: -; v_call: TRBV4-3; j_call: TRBJ2-3; clone_size: -; cdr3_aa: CASRSRDTPGADTQYF; cdr3_nt: TGCGCCAGCAGGTCCAGGGACACTCCGGGCGCAGATACGCAGTATTTT
d_call: TRBD1; v_call: TRBV11-2; j_call: TRBJ2-7; clone_size: -; cdr3_aa: CASSVRPGQTYEQYF; cdr3_nt: TGTGCCAGCAGCGTCCGACCGGGACAGACTTACGAGCAGTACTTC
d_call: -; v_call: TRBV7-2; j_call: TRBJ2-7; clone_size: -; cdr3_aa: CASSLAKDYEQYF; cdr3_nt: TGTGCCAGCAGCTTAGCAAAGGACTACGAGCAGTACTTC
d_call: -; v_call: TRBV5-1; j_call: TRBJ1-1; clone_size: -; cdr3_aa: CASSLADSSYTEAFF; cdr3_nt: TGCGCCAGCAGCTTGGCCGACAGCTCCTACACTGAAGCTTTCTTT
d_call: -; v_call: TRBV4-1; j_call: TRBJ1-6; clone_size: few; cdr3_aa: CASAGGYSPLHF; cdr3_nt: TGCGCCAGCGCAGGTGGCTATTCACCCCTCCACTTT
d_call: TRBD1; v_call: TRBV2; j_call: TRBJ1-4; clone_size: once; cdr3_aa: CASSEEETGDEKLFF; cdr3_nt: TGTGCCAGCAGTGAAGAAGAGACAGGGGATGAAAAACTGTTTTTT
d_call: -; v_call: TRBV6-6; j_call: TRBJ2-1; clone_size: -; cdr3_aa: CASSWTESYNEQFF; cdr3_nt: TGTGCCAGCAGTTGGACGGAGAGCTACAATGAGCAGTTCTTC
d_call: -; v_call: TRBV7-9; j_call: TRBJ2-1; clone_size: -; cdr3_aa: CASSSSPGSVYNEQFF; cdr3_nt: TGTGCCAGCAGCTCTAGCCCAGGGTCCGTCTACAATGAGCAGTTCTTC
d_call: -; v_call: TRBV28; j_call: TRBJ2-5; clone_size: -; cdr3_aa: CASGGGETQYF; cdr3_nt: TGTGCCAGCGGGGGCGGCGAGACCCAGTACTTC
d_call: TRBD1; v_call: TRBV10-3; j_call: TRBJ1-3; clone_size: -; cdr3_aa: CAISEGQGAKNTIYF; cdr3_nt: TGTGCCATCAGTGAGGGACAGGGGGCGAAAAACACCATATATTTT
d_call: TRBD1; v_call: TRBV2; j_call: TRBJ1-2; clone_size: -; cdr3_aa: CASPRRDSEANYGYTF; cdr3_nt: TGTGCCAGCCCTCGGCGGGACAGCGAAGCTAACTATGGCTACACCTTC
d_call: -; v_call: TRBV19; j_call: TRBJ1-5; clone_size: -; cdr3_aa: CASSVWKGSGNQPQHF; cdr3_nt: TGTGCCAGTAGTGTTTGGAAGGGAAGTGGCAATCAGCCCCAGCATTTT
d_call: -; v_call: TRBV19; j_call: TRBJ1-1; clone_size: -; cdr3_aa: CASSNPSGIGMNTEAFF; cdr3_nt: TGTGCCAGTAGTAACCCCTCAGGGATTGGCATGAACACTGAAGCTTTCTTT
d_call: -; v_call: TRBV27; j_call: TRBJ1-5; clone_size: -; cdr3_aa: CASSFYAGSGNQPQHF; cdr3_nt: TGTGCCAGCAGTTTTTACGCCGGGTCTGGCAATCAGCCCCAGCATTTT
d_call: -; v_call: TRBV28; j_call: TRBJ2-7; clone_size: -; cdr3_aa: CASRTPSGHEQYF; cdr3_nt: TGTGCCAGCAGGACCCCTTCGGGCCACGAGCAGTACTTC
d_call: TRBD1; v_call: TRBV6-4; j_call: TRBJ1-2; clone_size: -; cdr3_aa: CASSAEQGEYGYTF; cdr3_nt: TGTGCCAGCAGTGCCGAACAGGGGGAATATGGCTACACCTTC
d_call: TRBD1; v_call: TRBV19; j_call: TRBJ1-2; clone_size: -; cdr3_aa: CASTSGTGTGNYGYTF; cdr3_nt: TGTGCCAGTACCTCAGGGACCGGGACAGGGAACTATGGCTACACCTTC
d_call: TRBD1; v_call: TRBV5-4; j_call: TRBJ2-3; clone_size: -; cdr3_aa: CASSLPSGQGADTQYF; cdr3_nt: TGTGCCAGCAGCTTGCCATCGGGACAGGGCGCAGATACGCAGTATTTT
d_call: -; v_call: TRBV5-6; j_call: TRBJ1-2; clone_size: -; cdr3_aa: CASSLWAAQRGYTF; cdr3_nt: TGTGCCAGCAGCTTGTGGGCAGCGCAGCGGGGCTACACCTTC
d_call: TRBD1; v_call: TRBV7-7; j_call: TRBJ2-7; clone_size: -; cdr3_aa: CASSLDLGQAPYF; cdr3_nt: TGTGCCAGCAGCTTAGACCTAGGACAGGCGCCGTACTTC
d_call: -; v_call: TRBV6-6; j_call: TRBJ2-7; clone_size: -; cdr3_aa: CATQTGYAYEQYF; cdr3_nt: TGTGCCACCCAAACAGGGTACGCCTACGAGCAGTACTTC
d_call: -; v_call: TRBV5-1; j_call: TRBJ1-1; clone_size: -; cdr3_aa: CASKLGPLNDEAFF; cdr3_nt: TGCGCCAGTAAGCTTGGTCCCCTGAATGATGAAGCTTTCTTT
d_call: -; v_call: TRBV27; j_call: TRBJ1-2; clone_size: -; cdr3_aa: CASSLNGNYGYTF; cdr3_nt: TGTGCCAGCAGTTTAAACGGCAACTATGGCTACACCTTC
d_call: TRBD1; v_call: TRBV5-1; j_call: TRBJ1-2; clone_size: -; cdr3_aa: CASSLGQGTPGYTF; cdr3_nt: TGCGCCAGCAGCTTGGGACAGGGGACTCCAGGCTACACCTTC
d_call: TRBD2; v_call: TRBV2; j_call: TRBJ2-2; clone_size: few; cdr3_aa: CASRGAGRNTGELFF; cdr3_nt: TGTGCCAGCAGAGGAGCGGGGCGAAACACCGGGGAGCTGTTTTTT
d_call: -; v_call: TRBV6-1; j_call: TRBJ2-3; clone_size: -; cdr3_aa: CASHGLSDTQYF; cdr3_nt: TGTGCCAGCCACGGACTATCAGATACGCAGTATTTT